One and the same sample provided the 20 T cell receptor beta chains below, sequenced in a study of control samples from healthy donors and cancer patients. The repertoire was sequenced with immunoSEQ multiplex PCR; TCRdb's copy has only in-frame clones and lacks some. The profile shows around 100,000 clones, about 91% of them singletons. Specimen: blood. The receptors shown here come from a young man in good health.

The chain has TRBV5-4 and TRBJ1-2; TRBD1 matches at 10 bases. Trimming removed 4 bases from V and 8 bases from J; junction bases left unmatched: 8. Germline V gene data show CDR1 as SGHNT and CDR2 as YYREEE (reference sequence). The CDR3 loop spans 14 amino acids. The CDR3 bases are TGTGCCAGCAGCGGCGGGACAGGGGTCCGGGGCTACACCTTC. It yields the protein CASSGGTGVRGYTF. Filled out from reference TRBV5-4 and TRBJ1-2, the complete variable domain reads ETGVTQSPTHLIKTRGQQVTLRCSSQSGHNTVSWYQQALGQGPQFIFQYYREEENGRGNFPPRFSGLQFPNYSSELNVNALELDDSALYLCASSGGTGVRGYTFGSGTRLTVV.

With regard to this clone: The sample holds other DNA sequences that translate to the same CDR3. The J gene is TRBJ1-2, the V gene TRBV28; maybe TRBD1 (6 bases). The CDR3 contains 13 residues. Germline V gene sequence: CDR1 MDHEN, CDR2 SYDVKM. Trimming left V 3 bases short and J 7 bases short, with 12 bases between. The CDR3, as DNA: TGTGCCAGCAGTTTCAGGGGAAGGCGTGGCTACACCTTC. Translation: CASSFRGRRGYTF.

This clone occurred a few times. This rearrangement joins TRBV28 to TRBJ1-2, with D perhaps matching TRBD1 (5 bases). V lost 6 bases, J lost 7 bases, and 18 bases lay in between. Germline CDR1 MDHEN, CDR2 SYDVKM. The CDR3 contains 14 residues. The DNA for the CDR3 is TGTGCCAGCAGATCGGGGTCGCCCGGGGGTGGCTACACCTTC. It encodes CASRSGSPGGGYTF.

This sequence joins TRBV2 and TRBJ1-2; D uncertain. CDR1 and CDR2 from the germline V gene are SNHLY and FYNNEI. V gave up 7 bases and J gave up 7 bases, with 10 bases separating them. This CDR3 has 11 residues. Here the CDR3 reads CASKQTRGYTF. The CDR3 DNA reads TGTGCCAGCAAACAGACACGTGGCTACACCTTC. Filled out from reference TRBV2 and TRBJ1-2, the complete variable domain reads EPEVTQTPSHQVTQMGQEVILRCVPISNHLYFYWYRQILGQKVEFLVSFYNNEISEKSEIFDDQFSVERPDGSNFTLKIRSTKLEDSAMYFCASKQTRGYTFGSGTRLTVV.

This clone appeared a few times. The CDR3 sequence is CASSEAVRGTEAFF. In DNA, the CDR3 is TGTGCCAGCAGTGAAGCTGTGAGGGGCACTGAAGCTTTCTTT. The J gene is TRBJ1-1, the V gene TRBV6-1; perhaps TRBD1 as D (5 bases). Germline-derived CDR1 and CDR2 are MNHNS and SASEGT. This CDR3 region has 14 residues. The V gene lost 0 bases and the J gene lost 4 bases, with 9 bases spanning the gap.

The chain recombines TRBV12-3 or TRBV12-4 with TRBJ2-5; D assignment may be TRBD1 or TRBD2 (5 bases each). The CDR3 has 13 amino acids. The V end was cut by 4 bases, the J end by 1 base, with 7 bases between. The CDR3 sequence: CASSSGGQETQYF. CDR3 in DNA: TGTGCCAGCAGTTCTGGGGGCCAAGAGACCCAGTACTTC.

The chain employs TRBV7-9 and TRBJ1-1; 9 nucleotides align to TRBD1. The CDR3 loop spans 15 amino acids. CDR1 is SEHNR, CDR2 FQNEAQ, per germline (reference sequence). V shed 4 bases and J 3 bases; nucleotides not matched to a gene: 6. The CDR3 region has the DNA TGTGCCAGCAGCTCACGGGACAGGGTTGACACTGAAGCTTTCTTT. It translates to CASSSRDRVDTEAFF.

This chain uses TRBV2 with TRBJ2-4; D may be TRBD2 (5 bases). Trimming took 7 bases from V and 1 from J, leaving 11 bases between them. The CDR3 contains 14 residues. Germline assignment: CDR1 SNHLY and CDR2 FYNNEI. CDR3 protein: CASTREGAKNIQYF. CDR3 bases: TGTGCCAGCACTCGGGAAGGTGCCAAAAACATTCAGTACTTC.

The chain has TRBV19 and TRBJ1-2, with D possibly being TRBD1 (5 bases). This CDR3 has 13 amino acids. The germline V gene encodes CDR1 LNHDA and CDR2 SQIVND (reference sequence). Trimming pared 8 bases from V and 7 bases from J, leaving 17 bases between. The DNA of the CDR3 is TGTGCCAGTCAAAGAGGGGCCCGATCTGGCTACACCTTC. It encodes CASQRGARSGYTF. The full variable domain, rest sourced from reference TRBV19 and TRBJ1-2, is DGGITQSPKYLFRKEGQNVTLSCEQNLNHDAMYWYRQDPGQGLRLIYYSQIVNDFQKGDIAEGYSVSREKKESFPLTVTSAQKNPTAFYLCASQRGARSGYTFGSGTRLTVV.

This clone showed up just once. The chain is built from TRBV28 and TRBJ2-7; D gene uncertain. Deletions cut 5 bases from V and 5 bases from J, with 13 bases between. Germline CDR1 reads MDHEN; CDR2 reads SYDVKM. The CDR3 is made up of 13 amino acids. CDR3 residues: CASSPPDRDEQYF. The CDR3 DNA follows: TGTGCCAGCAGTCCGCCCGACCGTGACGAGCAGTACTTC.

This clone has only one observation. V usage is TRBV3-1 (or the pseudogene TRBV3-2) and J usage is TRBJ2-1; a weak D match, TRBD2 (6 bases). Trimming took off 1 base at V and 0 bases at J, with 13 bases between the two ends. The CDR3 covers 17 residues. Germline-derived CDR1 and CDR2 are LGHDT and YNNKEL (reference sequence). The chain's CDR3 is CASSQAPAGFSYNEQFF. The DNA of the CDR3 is TGTGCCAGCAGCCAAGCGCCTGCGGGATTCTCCTACAATGAGCAGTTCTTC.

V and J are TRBV11-3 and TRBJ2-7; no clear D. Per germline, CDR1 SGHNT and CDR2 YENEEA. CDR3 size: 11 residues. V was pared by 5 bases and J by 3 bases, with 5 bases between. The CDR3 loop reads CASSLYYEQYF. CDR3 DNA: TGTGCCAGCAGCCTCTACTACGAGCAGTACTTC.

This chain connects TRBV27 to TRBJ2-5, with a weak D call TRBD1 (6 bases). This CDR3 has 13 amino acids. Between the trimmed V and J ends, which lost 7 bases and 10 bases, there was a span of 19 bases. Germline CDR1 reads MNHEY; CDR2 reads SMNVEV (reference sequence). The DNA of the CDR3 is TGTGCCAGCAAGGACCTCGCTCGAGGGGGCCAGTACTTC. This codes for CASKDLARGGQYF.

This chain connects TRBV20-1 to TRBJ2-3; D not certain. The CDR3 extends over 10 amino acids. The V gene's germline CDR1 is DFQATT and CDR2 SNEGSKA (reference sequence). V was clipped by 4 bases and J by 5 bases, with 4 bases between them. The CDR3 DNA sequence: TGCAGTGCTAAACGAGATACGCAGTATTTT. It encodes CSAKRDTQYF.

The V gene is TRBV2, the J gene TRBJ2-3, with D perhaps TRBD2 (5 bases). CDR1 is SNHLY and CDR2 is FYNNEI in the germline V gene. Trimming removed 7 bases at V and 6 bases at J, with 17 bases between. CDR3 size: 14 residues. The CDR3 loop reads CASTLGLEGDTQYF. Written as DNA, the CDR3 is TGTGCCAGCACACTCGGACTGGAAGGGGATACGCAGTATTTT.

The J gene is TRBJ2-7, the V gene TRBV4-1; tentatively, D is TRBD1 or TRBD2 (5 bases each). From germline, CDR1 is MGHRA and CDR2 YSYEKL. The CDR3 has 15 amino acids. Between the trimmed V and J ends, which lost 3 bases and 3 bases, there was a span of 15 bases. CDR3 loop: CASSQAPGRIYEQYF. The CDR3 DNA reads as TGCGCCAGCAGCCAGGCCCCGGGACGGATCTACGAGCAGTACTTC.

This chain links TRBV7-9 with TRBJ2-5, with TRBD1 identical over 7 bases. The germline CDR1 and CDR2 sequences are SEHNR and FQNEAQ (reference sequence). The CDR3 loop spans 13 amino acids. Losses at the gene ends were 8 bases for V and 3 bases for J; bases not matched to a gene: 6. CDR3 nucleotide sequence: TGTGCCAGCGGCCAGACAGGGAAAGAGACCCAGTACTTC. Translation gives CASGQTGKETQYF.

The chain employs TRBV28 and TRBJ1-5; TRBD1 is a possible D gene (5 bases). Germline assignment: CDR1 MDHEN and CDR2 SYDVKM. The V end was cut by 3 bases, the J end by 6 bases, with 12 bases between. The CDR3 is 14 amino acids. The DNA of the CDR3 is TGTGCCAGCAGTTTTAGCAGGGAGGCTCAGCCCCAGCATTTT. The encoded protein is CASSFSREAQPQHF.

V and J are TRBV4-3 and TRBJ2-3, with D hard to call. V lost 0 bases and J 2 bases, leaving 12 bases between the germline ends. CDR1 LGHNA and CDR2 YSLEER come from the germline V gene. The CDR3 spans 16 residues. CDR3 DNA: TGCGCCAGCAGCCAAGACCGAGCCATGACCACAGATACGCAGTATTTT. Translated: CASSQDRAMTTDTQYF.

The rearrangement joins TRBV13 to TRBJ2-7, with unresolved D. This CDR3 region has 14 residues. Germline values: CDR1 PRHDT, CDR2 FYEKMQ (reference sequence). The V end lost 5 bases, the J end lost 3 bases, and 14 bases lay between the germline ends. CDR3 amino acids: CASSPRAASYEQYF. The CDR3 DNA reads as TGTGCCAGCAGCCCCCGGGCGGCAAGCTACGAGCAGTACTTC.